Sequencing of this TCR beta chain was carried out in a study of T cell responses to AZD1222 COVID-19 vaccine. Broader study findings: Within unmutated variant regions lay the reported targets of nearly half of spike-specific TCRs. The study found Spike-specific TCR breadth and depth rose after two AZD1222 doses. Seropositive AZD1222 recipients at baseline numbered only 5 or 6. Donors skewed white British and female; clonal diversity was possibly underestimated.

In germline, CDR1 is SGHAT, CDR2 FQNNGV. The CDR3 runs 13 residues. V shed 0 bases and J shed 3 bases, with 3 bases lying between them. In the case of this clone: What it binds is unknown.

Profiling relied on immunoSEQ multiplex PCR, and the TCRdb table lists in-frame clones only, not all of them. The sample yields about 69,000 clones, about four fifths seen once. Sequenced material: peripheral blood, taken 28 days after the second AZD1222 dose. The origin of this receptor is an adult who received the AZD1222 COVID-19 vaccine. This chain joins TRBV11-2 and TRBJ1-5; D unclear. The CDR3 loop is CASSLDYNQPQHF. CDR3 DNA sequence: TGTGCCAGCAGCTTAGATTACAATCAGCCCCAGCATTTT.